This TCR beta chain was sequenced during a study of blood T cells in healthy people across ages. Study-wide results and limits: Among long-lived donors, naive CD4+ cells were more numerous and diversity higher than in aged donors. With age, beta diversity per million T cells declined roughly linearly, significantly by 35 to 40.

CDR3 size: 16 residues. With 5 bases clipped from V and 2 bases from J, the junction kept 11 bases outside the gene matches. Germline CDR1 SGHAT, CDR2 FQNNGV. For this clonotype: Its antigen is unknown.

Sample-barcoded 5' priming and a J-beta primer mix drove a second PCR of about 7 to 12 cycles. All cDNA molecules were each tagged by a template-switch adaptor with 12 random nucleotides. Via MiXCR, TCRdb re-called the 5' RACE reads, giving one row per CDR3 protein. In the table there are about 1.7 million distinct CDR3 sequences, 28% of which are singletons. Healthy Caucasian individuals from Russia aged 6 to 90 served as donors. The chain joins TRBV11-2 to TRBJ2-5; 7 nucleotides match TRBD2. The specimen was blood. The clonotype was recovered from a woman aged 25 to 39 in good health. DNA of the CDR3: TGTGCCAGCAGCCCAACGGCGGGAGCACGGCAAGAGACCCAGTACTTC. This sequence encodes CASSPTAGARQETQYF.